This TCR beta chain was captured in a study of T-cell memory formation after mild COVID-19. The study's findings and limits: In pre-infection memory, a portion of responding clones appeared, which suggested that cross-reactive memory joined.

This clonotype was recorded a few times. Its antigen is as yet unknown. The authors produced TCR alpha and TCR beta cDNA libraries with sample barcodes and UMIs by 5'RACE using constant-segment primers. TCRdb called the 5' RACE reads again in MiXCR, with one record for every CDR3 protein. This sample has some 260,000 distinct CDR3 sequences, with about a sixth found just once. The CDR3 covers 14 residues. The V and J ends lost 6 bases and 0 bases, in that order; junction bases with no gene match: 4. Per the germline V gene, CDR1 is DFQATT and CDR2 is SNEGSKA (reference sequence). The material sequenced was PBMCs or a T cell subset sorted from them (not recorded which). The receptor was isolated from a man aged 18 to 30 who had mild COVID-19 (a few samples of this study predate the infection). Cell type and time point are not known. The V gene is TRBV20-1, the J gene TRBJ2-5; 10 nucleotides align to TRBD2. The CDR3 bases are TGCAGTGCCCTAAGCGGGGGGGACCAAGAGACCCAGTACTTC. It is translated as CSALSGGDQETQYF.